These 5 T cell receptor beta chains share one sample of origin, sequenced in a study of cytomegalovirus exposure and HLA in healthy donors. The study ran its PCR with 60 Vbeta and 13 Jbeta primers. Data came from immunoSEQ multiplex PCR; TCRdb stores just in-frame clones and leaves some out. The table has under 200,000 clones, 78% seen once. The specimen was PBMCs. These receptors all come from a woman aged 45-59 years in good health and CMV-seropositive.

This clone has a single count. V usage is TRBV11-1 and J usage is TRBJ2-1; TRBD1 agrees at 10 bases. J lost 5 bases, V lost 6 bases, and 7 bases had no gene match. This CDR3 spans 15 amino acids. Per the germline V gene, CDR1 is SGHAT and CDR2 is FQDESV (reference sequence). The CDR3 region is CASSTRDRGDNEQFF. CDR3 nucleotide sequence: TGTGCCAGCAGTACCCGGGACAGGGGAGACAATGAGCAGTTCTTC.

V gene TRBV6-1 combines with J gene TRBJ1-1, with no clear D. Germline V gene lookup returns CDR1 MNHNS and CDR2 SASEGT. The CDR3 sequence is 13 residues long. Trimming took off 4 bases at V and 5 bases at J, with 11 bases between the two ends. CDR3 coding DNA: TGTGCCAGCAGTGTGAGGGAGGAGACTGAAGCTTTCTTT. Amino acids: CASSVREETEAFF.

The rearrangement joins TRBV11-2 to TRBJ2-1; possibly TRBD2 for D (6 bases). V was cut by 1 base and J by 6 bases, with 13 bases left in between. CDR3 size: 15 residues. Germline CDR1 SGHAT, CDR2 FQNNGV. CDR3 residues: CASSLGRAGGNEQFF. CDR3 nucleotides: TGTGCCAGCAGCTTAGGGAGGGCCGGGGGCAATGAGCAGTTCTTC.

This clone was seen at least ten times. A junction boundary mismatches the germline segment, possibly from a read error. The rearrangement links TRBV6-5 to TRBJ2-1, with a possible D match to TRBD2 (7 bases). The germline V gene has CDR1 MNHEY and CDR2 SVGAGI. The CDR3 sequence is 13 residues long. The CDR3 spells CASRSGGGAALVF. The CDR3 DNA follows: TGTGCCAGCAGGTCGGGTGGGGGGGCGGCTTTGGTCTTC.

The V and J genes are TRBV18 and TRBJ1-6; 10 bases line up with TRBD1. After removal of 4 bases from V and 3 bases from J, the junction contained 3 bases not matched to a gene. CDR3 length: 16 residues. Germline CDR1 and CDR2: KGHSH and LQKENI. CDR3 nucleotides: TGTGCCAGCTCACAGGACAGGGGGAACTATAATTCACCCCTCCACTTT. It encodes CASSQDRGNYNSPLHF.